The TCR beta chain described here comes from a study of T cell responses to AZD1222 COVID-19 vaccine. The germline gives CDR1 LGHDT, CDR2 YNNKEL (reference sequence). V lost 5 bases, J lost 5 bases, and 6 bases lay in between. The CDR3 has 11 residues. Findings and limits, study-wide: White British people made up most donors, females outnumbered males, and clonal diversity was possibly underestimated. Unmutated variant regions are reportedly targeted by nearly half of spike-specific TCRs. Spike-specific TCR breadth and depth both grew after two AZD1222 doses. CD4 TCRs linked to vaccination spanned spike, dominating at 160-218 and 743-854.

Sequencing was performed with immunoSEQ multiplex PCR; in TCRdb, only in-frame clones are kept and a portion is missing. This table holds some 110,000 clones, more than 75% found once. With respect to this clone: What it binds is not known.

The sequenced sample was peripheral blood, obtained on day 0 of AZD1222 vaccination. This receptor was identified in an adult in good health. J is TRBJ2-5 and V is TRBV3-1 (or the pseudogene TRBV3-2); D uncertain. The CDR3 reads CASSSGETQYF. The CDR3, as DNA: TGTGCCAGCAGCTCCGGGGAGACCCAGTACTTC.